This T cell receptor beta chain comes out of a study of glioma-infiltrating T cells after dendritic cell vaccination. Study-wide findings and caveats: The cohort had few patients with full blood and tumor sets.

With respect to this clone: As yet, its antigen is unknown.

This CDR3 region has 15 residues. V lost 4 bases to trimming and J lost 1 base; unmatched junction nucleotides: 6. Per germline, CDR1 SGHNT and CDR2 YENEEA. Some clones are missing from TCRdb's copy, which holds only in-frame ones; the method was immunoSEQ multiplex PCR. Among about 49,000 clones listed, about 85% were seen once. Before vaccination, two weeks after the third vaccination, and at progression, PBMC were collected. Sequencing used blood, obtained before dendritic cell vaccination. This TCR came from a human donor with glioblastoma. The chain has TRBV11-3 and TRBJ1-1; 7 nucleotides match TRBD1. CDR3: CASSSRQGGNTEAFF. The CDR3 DNA sequence: TGTGCCAGCAGCTCCAGACAGGGTGGGAACACTGAAGCTTTCTTT.